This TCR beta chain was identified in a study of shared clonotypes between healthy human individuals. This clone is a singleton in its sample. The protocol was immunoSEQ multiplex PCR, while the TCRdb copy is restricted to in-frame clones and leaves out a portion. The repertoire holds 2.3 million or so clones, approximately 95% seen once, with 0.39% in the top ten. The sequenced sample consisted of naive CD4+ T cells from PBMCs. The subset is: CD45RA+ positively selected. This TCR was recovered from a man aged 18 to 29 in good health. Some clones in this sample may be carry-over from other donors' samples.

CDR3 DNA: TGTGCCAGCAGCAGGACAGGGGCGCGAACCAAAAACATTCAGTACTTC. Translation: CASSRTGARTKNIQYF. The chain couples TRBV11-2 to TRBJ2-4, with TRBD1 identical over 9 bases. The CDR3 sequence is 16 residues long. V was pared by 5 bases and J by 2 bases, with 7 bases of the junction left unmatched. Germline-derived CDR1 and CDR2 are SGHAT and FQNNGV.